This T cell receptor (beta chain) emerged from a study of T cell clonality in common variable immunodeficiency. This clone was picked up many times. Its antigen is as yet unknown. The read is 3 residues too short to cover the CDR3 end, so that end is filled in from the germline J gene. This table comes from immunoSEQ multiplex PCR, and its TCRdb copy is limited to in-frame clones, with some not included. This sample comprises about 52,000 clones, none seen once only. V lost 3 bases to trimming and J lost 3 bases, with 2 bases between them. The CDR3 extends over 11 amino acids. The germline V gene encodes CDR1 SGHRS and CDR2 YFSETQ. Study observations and caveats: What drives increased CVID clonality needs T cell subpopulation sequencing. CVID subjects had higher TCRbeta clonality than healthy controls, most marked in about a third. Fewer deletions and N-nucleotide insertions were reportedly seen in common variable immunodeficiency TCR beta sequences.

The receptor was derived from a person aged 18 to 70 in good health. The material sequenced was peripheral blood mononuclear cells. The chain links TRBV5-1 to TRBJ2-3; D gene ambiguous. The covered CDR3 bases are TGCGCCAGCAGCTCTACAGATACG. Its translation is CASSSTDT. The complete CDR3 sequence is CASSSTDTQYF.